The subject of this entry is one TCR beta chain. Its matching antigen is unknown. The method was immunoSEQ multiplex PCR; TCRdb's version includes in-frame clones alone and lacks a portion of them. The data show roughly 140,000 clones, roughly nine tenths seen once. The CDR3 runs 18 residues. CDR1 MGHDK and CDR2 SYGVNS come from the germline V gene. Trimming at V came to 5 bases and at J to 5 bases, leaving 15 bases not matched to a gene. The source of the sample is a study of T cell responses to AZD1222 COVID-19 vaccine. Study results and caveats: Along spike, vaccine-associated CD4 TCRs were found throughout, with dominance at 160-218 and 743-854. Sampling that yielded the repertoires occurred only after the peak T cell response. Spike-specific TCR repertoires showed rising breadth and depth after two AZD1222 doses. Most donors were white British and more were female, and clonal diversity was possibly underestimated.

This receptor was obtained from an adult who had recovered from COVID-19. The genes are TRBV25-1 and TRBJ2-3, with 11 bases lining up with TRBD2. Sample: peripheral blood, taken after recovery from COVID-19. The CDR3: CASSSQTIAGGPKDTQYF. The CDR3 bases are TGTGCCAGCAGTTCGCAGACGATAGCGGGAGGGCCGAAAGATACGCAGTATTTT.